This record covers a single T cell receptor (beta chain). This CDR3 has 14 amino acids. Germline loops: CDR1 SGHRS, CDR2 YFSETQ. Between the trimmed V and J ends, which lost 2 bases and 2 bases, there was a span of 11 bases. The data belong to a study of blood T cell repertoires in COVID-19. Turning to the study itself: The United States, Italy and Spain supplied acute and convalescent COVID-19 samples.

Measured with immunoSEQ multiplex PCR; TCRdb has only the in-frame clones, and not every one. The data contain more than 250,000 clones, around 83% of them singletons. The chain recombines TRBV5-1 with TRBJ2-7; D is unresolved. The sample was peripheral blood. The origin of this receptor is a man younger than 35 with active or convalescent COVID-19. CDR3 amino acids: CASSFRDKAYEQYF. CDR3 nucleotides: TGCGCCAGCAGCTTTCGAGACAAAGCCTACGAGCAGTACTTC. Looking up the rest from reference TRBV5-1 and TRBJ2-7 gives the full variable domain: KAGVTQTPRYLIKTRGQQVTLSCSPISGHRSVSWYQQTPGQGLQFLFEYFSETQRNKGNFPGRFSGRQFSNSRSEMNVSTLELGDSALYLCASSFRDKAYEQYFGPGTRLTVT.